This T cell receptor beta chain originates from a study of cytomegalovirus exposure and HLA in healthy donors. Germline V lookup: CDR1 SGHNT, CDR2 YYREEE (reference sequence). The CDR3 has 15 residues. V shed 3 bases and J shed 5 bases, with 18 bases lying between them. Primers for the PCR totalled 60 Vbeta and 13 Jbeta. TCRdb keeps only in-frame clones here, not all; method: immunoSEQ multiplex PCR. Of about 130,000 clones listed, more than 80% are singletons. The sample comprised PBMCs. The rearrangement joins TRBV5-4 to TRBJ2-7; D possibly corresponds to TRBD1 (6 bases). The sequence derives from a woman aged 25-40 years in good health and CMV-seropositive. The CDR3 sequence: CASSSTGKHYDEQYF. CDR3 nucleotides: TGTGCCAGCAGCTCCACAGGGAAACACTACGACGAGCAGTACTTC.